The sequence of this T cell receptor beta chain was determined in a study of shared clonotypes between healthy human individuals (dated by TCRdb to about 2020). Regarding the study in general: The cohort included a few men and a couple of women between 18 and 49 years of age. To estimate repertoire size and how much clonotype sharing occurs between individuals, the study deeply sequenced the blood TCR repertoires of a handful of healthy adults. Libraries were prepared and TCR repertoires were sequenced by different laboratories using diverse techniques, in order to increase sequencing depth and limit assay-specific biases. Per donor, leukapheresis produced somewhere between about 0.94 and 9.5 billion PBMCs. For each donor, CD4 naive and CD4 memory were each run on three plates, CD8 naive on two plates, and CD8 memory on one plate.

CDR1 is given as KGHSH and CDR2 as LQKENI, both from the germline V gene. From cysteine to phenylalanine, the CDR3 is 13 amino acids long. Kept here is only the CDR3 DNA, which spans 39 bases and is read in frame from base 1. After removal of 5 bases from V and 6 bases from J, the junction retains 6 bases not matched to a gene. Comment on this clone: This clone's antigen is unknown. Within one base of it there is no much larger clone, and no base qualities were kept.

Using the deep immunoSEQ assay, multiplex PCR amplified TCR CDR3 regions from genomic DNA. For each cell subset, the extracted genomic DNA was distributed evenly across all wells of several immunoSEQ 96-well plates, and each plate served as one replicate. For sorted subsets, each replicate PCR was loaded with about 0.2 ug genomic DNA, equivalent to some 31,000 T cell genomes. Purified libraries were measured with a Qubit 3.0 fluorometer, size-checked on a Bioanalyzer 2100, and measured again with the KAPA Library Quantification kit. Each immunoSEQ 96-well plate was sequenced on its own single-read 150-cycle Illumina NextSeq 550 flow cell. Turning to the authors' computational methods: The immunoSEQ output contained only junctional sequences without quality scores, so filtering could not match that applied to full-length reads. Sequences were annotated with PyIR, a Python wrapper for IgBLAST v1.9, and V/J genes and CDR3 were assigned using IMGT germline references. Reads with weak V/J assignments (E-value above 1e-6), missing CDR3, stop codons, out-of-frame junctions, or ambiguous translated residues were removed. V3J clonotypes were defined as sequences sharing the same inferred V gene, J gene, and CDR3 amino acid sequence. Percentage overlap between repertoires was computed as shared unique clonotypes divided by the size of the smaller repertoire. RTK rarefaction, the Chao1 estimator, and Recon v2.1 estimates of unobserved clonotypes were used to assess repertoire richness. Generation probabilities were computed with OLGA for all TCRbeta clonotypes obtained by the gDNA method from several donors. TCRdb mirrors the immuneACCESS table, restricted to in-frame sequences. Some clones are absent from its copies; in checked studies, under half trace to an unresolved V gene, and the reason for the others is unknown. That table gives V, J and clone size, and the DNA gave D and trimming. Counted in this sample were more than 2 million clones; approximately 92% of them appeared once. The ten largest clonotypes hold 1.5% to 2% of the sample.

CD8 naive samples were CD45RO-negative cells positively selected for CCR7, giving a CD45RA+CCR7+ population that excluded TemRA cells. The donors were healthy, HIV-negative adults with no recently reported acute infections or vaccinations. Every donor was a Caucasian adult living in Nashville, Tennessee, USA. Blood was obtained by leukapheresis, after which PBMCs were separated by Ficoll-Histopaque density gradient centrifugation and cryopreserved in liquid nitrogen vapor phase. Analytical flow cytometry was used to check the purity and quantity of every magnetically sorted T cell population. Genomic DNA was isolated from each sorted fraction and quantified by UV absorbance on a Nanodrop 2000c. Here is what the overall study found, with its caveats: Naive subsets generally had larger estimated clonotype richness than memory subsets did. Rarefaction of sorted-subset datasets indicated incomplete sequencing despite the large sequencing depth. Only blood was sampled, and tissue TCR repertoires likely differ from those in blood. Across four donors, approximately 4.9% of naive CD4, roughly 3.3% of naive CD8, about 2% of memory CD4, and over 0.35% of memory CD8 clonotypes were shared. Pairwise subsampling indicated that sequencing depth was expected to affect the degree of clonotype sharing among donors. Compared with non-shared clonotypes, the clonotypes found in all four sorted-subset donors had higher generation probabilities. The small number of donors limited the genetic and exposure-history diversity represented.

The sequenced sample consisted of naive CD8+ T cells from PBMCs. What the cell subset or site label conveys for this sample: CD45RA+CCR7+. This sequence originates from a man aged 18 to 35 in good health. Some clones in this sample may be carry-over from other donors' samples. In this chain, TRBV18 is recombined with TRBJ1-2; TRBD1 matches 7 bases in the middle. The bases read TGTGCCAGCTCAACAGGGGCAAGGGATGGCTACACCTTC. Its protein product is CASSTGARDGYTF.